These 19 T cell receptor beta chains were sequenced from one sample in a study of T cells in tuberculosis. TCRdb keeps only in-frame clones here, not all; method: immunoSEQ multiplex PCR. The sample lists 25,000 to 35,000 clones, roughly 94% occurring once. The sequencing input was PBMCs. These receptors originate from a donor aged 10-29 years with latent tuberculosis or without tuberculosis infection.

The chain uses TRBV2 and TRBJ2-1; D gene uncertain. The length of the CDR3 is 14 residues. The germline gives CDR1 SNHLY, CDR2 FYNNEI. The V and J ends lost 10 bases and 6 bases respectively, with 19 bases between them. The CDR3 reads CATVPTHPSNEQFF. DNA of the CDR3: TGTGCCACCGTCCCGACTCACCCTAGCAATGAGCAGTTCTTC.

This clone was observed a single time. V usage is TRBV5-6 and J usage is TRBJ2-1; unclear D gene. This CDR3 spans 16 amino acids. CDR1 and CDR2 from the germline V gene are SGHDT and YYEEEE. V was shortened by 1 base and J by 4 bases, with 15 bases between the two germline ends. For the CDR3, the DNA is TGTGCCAGCAGCTTGCGTGGGTACAGTTTATACAATGAGCAGTTCTTC. Translated: CASSLRGYSLYNEQFF.

The rearrangement uses TRBV5-1 and TRBJ2-7, with 13 bases aligning to TRBD2. Looked up from germline, CDR1 is SGHRS and CDR2 is YFSETQ. The CDR3 spans 17 residues. V trimming: 4 bases; J trimming: 2 bases; junction bases outside the gene matches: 9. The CDR3 reads CASSTRTSGSSPYEQYF. For the CDR3, the DNA is TGCGCCAGCAGCACAAGGACTAGCGGGAGTAGTCCCTACGAGCAGTACTTC.

This rearrangement joins TRBV2 to TRBJ1-2; D uncertain. V was pared by 8 bases and J by 4 bases, with 8 bases between. There are 11 residues in the CDR3. Germline V gene data show CDR1 as SNHLY and CDR2 as FYNNEI. The DNA of the CDR3 is TGTGCCAGCCATCCACTCTATGGCTACACCTTC. It is translated as CASHPLYGYTF.

V gene TRBV4-1 combines with J gene TRBJ2-2; D is perhaps TRBD1 (6 bases). V was pared by 4 bases and J by 0 bases, with 6 bases between. The germline CDR1 and CDR2 sequences are MGHRA and YSYEKL. This CDR3 is 14 amino acids long. CDR3 nucleotides: TGCGCCAGCAGCCGGACAGCGAACACCGGGGAGCTGTTTTTT. Translating gives CASSRTANTGELFF.

This clone occurred once. J is TRBJ2-1 and V is TRBV4-3; a possible D gene is TRBD2 (5 bases). Germline loops: CDR1 LGHNA, CDR2 YSLEER. The germline V and J ends were trimmed by 4 bases and 8 bases, with 18 bases remaining between them. The CDR3 runs to 15 residues. CDR3 protein: CASSRSRGLGHEQFF. DNA for the CDR3: TGCGCCAGCAGCCGTTCTCGGGGATTGGGCCATGAGCAGTTCTTC.

The chain combines TRBV5-4 with TRBJ2-1; 14 nucleotides align to TRBD2. Per germline, CDR1 SGHNT and CDR2 YYREEE (reference sequence). J gave up 0 bases and V 4 bases, and 3 bases lay outside the gene matches. The CDR3 loop spans 17 amino acids. The CDR3 coding sequence is TGTGCCAGCAGCCGGGGGACTAGCGGGAGCTCCTACAATGAGCAGTTCTTC. Translation gives CASSRGTSGSSYNEQFF.

V gene TRBV19 combines with J gene TRBJ2-7; 10 bases are a match to TRBD1. CDR1 is LNHDA and CDR2 is SQIVND in the germline V gene (reference sequence). This CDR3 is built from 15 residues. V lost 4 bases to trimming and J lost 0 bases; unmatched junction nucleotides: 3. CDR3 in DNA: TGTGCCAGTAGTAAGAGGGACAGGGGCTCCTACGAGCAGTACTTC. Translating it yields CASSKRDRGSYEQYF.

The V call is TRBV15, the J call TRBJ2-7; perhaps TRBD2 as D (6 bases). Between the trimmed V and J ends, which lost 5 bases and 6 bases, there was a span of 17 bases. The germline CDR1 and CDR2 sequences are LNHNV and YYDKDF (reference sequence). The CDR3 loop spans 14 amino acids. The CDR3 bases are TGTGCCACCAGCCCGAGAAGAGGAGGGCTCGAGCAGTACTTC. It is translated as CATSPRRGGLEQYF. The full variable domain, completed using reference TRBV15 and TRBJ2-7, is DAMVIQNPRYQVTQFGKPVTLSCSQTLNHNVMYWYQQKSSQAPKLLFHYYDKDFNNEADTPDNFQSRRPNTSFCFLDIRSPGLGDTAMYLCATSPRRGGLEQYFGPGTRLTVT.

The rearrangement joins TRBV7-2 to TRBJ1-1, with a possible D match to TRBD1 (6 bases). V was trimmed by 3 bases and J by 5 bases, leaving 10 bases between them. This CDR3 comprises 13 residues. The germline V gene has CDR1 SGHTA and CDR2 FQGNSA. This CDR3 reads CASSFKQGTEAFF. The CDR3 nucleotides read TGTGCCAGCAGCTTTAAACAGGGAACTGAAGCTTTCTTT.

The V and J genes are TRBV2 and TRBJ2-5, with 7 bases that match TRBD2. Germline V gene lookup returns CDR1 SNHLY and CDR2 FYNNEI. Losses at the gene ends were 6 bases for V and 1 base for J; bases not matched to a gene: 8. This CDR3 is 15 amino acids long. In nucleotides, the CDR3 is TGTGCCAGCAGCATCGAATCTAGCGGCCAAGAGACCCAGTACTTC. Translation: CASSIESSGQETQYF. Complete variable domain (other parts from reference TRBV2 and TRBJ2-5): EPEVTQTPSHQVTQMGQEVILRCVPISNHLYFYWYRQILGQKVEFLVSFYNNEISEKSEIFDDQFSVERPDGSNFTLKIRSTKLEDSAMYFCASSIESSGQETQYFGPGTRLLVL.

CDR3 in amino acids: CAISEQGLYEQYF. As DNA, the CDR3 is TGTGCCATCAGTGAACAGGGCCTATACGAGCAGTACTTC. The gene calls are TRBV10-3 and TRBJ2-7; possibly TRBD1 for D (6 bases). Germline CDR1 is ENHRY and CDR2 is SYGVKD. Deletions cut 3 bases from V and 4 bases from J, with 10 bases between. The CDR3 covers 13 residues.

The CDR3 region is CAISEIPGTGGQPQHF. As DNA, the CDR3 is TGTGCCATCAGTGAGATCCCCGGGACAGGGGGTCAGCCCCAGCATTTT. J is TRBJ1-5 and V is TRBV10-3, with 11 bases aligning to TRBD1. V was pared by 2 bases and J by 6 bases, with 6 bases of the junction left unmatched. The length of the CDR3 is 16 residues. CDR1 is ENHRY and CDR2 is SYGVKD in the germline V gene.

The chain carries TRBV6-5 and TRBJ2-1; D is perhaps TRBD1 (5 bases). V lost 5 bases, J lost 7 bases, and 12 bases lay in between. The germline CDR1 and CDR2 sequences are MNHEY and SVGAGI. This CDR3 comprises 13 residues. CDR3 coding DNA: TGTGCCAGCAGTGCCAACCCAGGGAATGAGCAGTTCTTC. Translation gives CASSANPGNEQFF.

As regards this clone: An end of the junction does not agree with germline; a read error may underlie this. The rearrangement joins TRBV11-3 to TRBJ2-7; D is perhaps TRBD2 (5 bases). The CDR3 is made up of 9 amino acids. The germline CDR1 and CDR2 sequences are SGHNT and YENEEA. CDR3 protein: CASSPFTRF. The CDR3 nucleotides are TGTGCCAGCAGCCCCTTCACTAGATTC.

The DNA of the CDR3 is TGTGCCACCGGTCGGACAGGGGTGAACACTGAAGCTTTCTTT. It is translated as CATGRTGVNTEAFF. The genes are TRBV6-1 and TRBJ1-1; 9 bases agree with TRBD1. The V segment lost 10 bases and the J segment 0 bases; nucleotides outside the gene matches: 6. CDR1 and CDR2 from the germline V gene are MNHNS and SASEGT. This CDR3 region has 14 residues.

This chain uses TRBV2 with TRBJ1-5; D not certain. The V gene lost 6 bases and the J gene lost 3 bases, with 18 bases spanning the gap. The germline V gene has CDR1 SNHLY and CDR2 FYNNEI. This CDR3 contains 16 residues. The chain's CDR3 is CASRRSGIEFNQPQHF. As DNA, the CDR3 is TGTGCCAGCAGAAGATCCGGGATAGAGTTCAATCAGCCCCAGCATTTT.

The chain joins TRBV10-3 to TRBJ2-3, with D possibly matching TRBD1 (5 bases). V was pared by 3 bases and J by 2 bases, with 12 bases between. The V gene's germline CDR1 is ENHRY and CDR2 SYGVKD. The CDR3 runs 15 residues. In nucleotides, the CDR3 is TGTGCCATCAGTGAAGGCACAGGAGCCACAGATACGCAGTATTTT. Protein sequence: CAISEGTGATDTQYF.

This chain uses TRBV13 with TRBJ2-2; 9 bases map to TRBD1. The CDR3 is 15 amino acids. V was clipped by 6 bases and J by 5 bases; unmatched bases: 7. The germline CDR1 and CDR2 sequences are PRHDT and FYEKMQ (reference sequence). The DNA of the CDR3 is TGTGCCAGCAGGTTACAGGGGGCGAGGACCGGGGAGCTGTTTTTT. It specifies CASRLQGARTGELFF.